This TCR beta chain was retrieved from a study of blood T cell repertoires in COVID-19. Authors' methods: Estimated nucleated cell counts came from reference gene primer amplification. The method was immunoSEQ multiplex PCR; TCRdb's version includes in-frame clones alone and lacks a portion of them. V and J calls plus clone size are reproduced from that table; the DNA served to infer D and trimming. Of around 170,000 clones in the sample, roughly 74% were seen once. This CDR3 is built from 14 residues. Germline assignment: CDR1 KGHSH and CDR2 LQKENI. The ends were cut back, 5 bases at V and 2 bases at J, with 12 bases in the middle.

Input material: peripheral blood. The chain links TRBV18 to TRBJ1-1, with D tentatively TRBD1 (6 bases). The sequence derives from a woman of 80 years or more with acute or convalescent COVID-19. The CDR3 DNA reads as TGTGCCAGCTCAACCGGGACACCCAACACTGAAGCTTTCTTT. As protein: CASSTGTPNTEAFF.